Listed below are T cell receptor beta chains from one sample, sequenced in a study of identifying expanded T cells in peripheral blood. TCRdb's table, derived via immunoSEQ multiplex PCR, lists solely in-frame clones and lacks some. The sample lists 100,000 to 150,000 clones, 84% seen once, with roughly 3.3% in the top ten. The source material was blood. These receptors were taken from a person aged 18 to 70 in good health. CDR3s include the opening cysteine and the closing phenylalanine or tryptophan. A D gene is named only where the DNA matches it firmly.

j_call d_call v_call cdr3_aa cdr3_nt
TRBJ2-5 . TRBV19 CASSMGRAGGTQYF TGTGCCAGTAGTATGGGCCGCGCCGGGGGGACCCAGTACTTC
TRBJ1-1 TRBD1 TRBV5-1 CASSLDRGQAEAFF TGCGCCAGCAGCTTAGACAGGGGGCAGGCTGAAGCTTTCTTT
TRBJ2-5 . TRBV2 CASRRAVQETQYF TGTGCCAGCAGGAGGGCGGTCCAAGAGACCCAGTACTTC
TRBJ2-1 . TRBV7-2 CASSFDRHNEQFF TGTGCCAGCAGCTTCGACCGACACAATGAGCAGTTCTTC
TRBJ2-2 TRBD1 TRBV10-1 CARRPGQGPTGELFF TGCGCCCGACGACCGGGACAGGGTCCCACCGGGGAGCTGTTTTTT
TRBJ1-3 . TRBV5-8 CARSEGTGNTIYF TGTGCCAGATCGGAGGGGACTGGAAACACCATATATTTT
TRBJ2-1 . TRBV19 CASGVFNEQFF TGTGCCAGTGGGGTTTTCAATGAGCAGTTCTTC
TRBJ2-4 . TRBV6-5 CASITTTGTSNQYF TGTGCCAGCATTACCACTACCGGCACGTCGAACCAGTACTTC
TRBJ1-2 . TRBV29-1 CSVELEGRYYGYTF TGCAGCGTCGAGTTGGAGGGCCGGTACTATGGCTACACCTTC
TRBJ2-7 TRBD1 TRBV2 CASSEVGQGTYEQYF TGTGCCAGCAGTGAAGTAGGACAGGGGACTTACGAGCAGTACTTC
TRBJ1-2 TRBD1 TRBV6-1 CASTTGTATYGYTF TGTGCCAGCACTACCGGGACAGCTACTTATGGCTACACCTTC